This TCR beta chain came from a study of blood T cell repertoires in COVID-19 (TCRdb year 2020). Looking at the study overall: Collaborator samples came from the United States, Italy and Spain and covered acute and convalescent phases of COVID-19. Deeply sampled blood TCRbeta repertoires from subjects exposed to, actively infected with, or recovered from COVID-19 were included in the dataset. Where available, HLA class I and class II types were obtained from metadata supplied by the sample provider rather than from assay-based typing. Nearly every sample came with metadata listing a de-identified subject ID, COVID-19 status, age in years and sex. Samples came from the ongoing ImmuneRACE study (first 160 participants) plus 1,254 subjects from 6 global collaborators. The prospective study material was composed of cDNA or gDNA derived from T cells, B-cell-depleted T cells, or PBMCs. A freely available public database, intended as a resource for researchers studying the immune response to SARS-CoV-2, is where the repertoires were released.

In the prospective study, participants were roughly 18 to 89 years old, resided in approximately 25 geographic areas of the United States, and were enrolled through a virtual design. To assign participants to cohorts, the prospective study relied on clinical history that participants themselves reported in a screening survey and a study questionnaire. ImmuneRACE Cohort 3 recovered participants were defined by two consecutive negative NP/OP PCR tests, healthcare professional clearance, or symptom resolution. In the prospective study, mobile phlebotomists collected whole blood, serum and a nasopharyngeal or oropharyngeal swab from each participant. Additional blood draws and questionnaires over a 2-month period could optionally be provided by prospective study participants. Blood samples from the prospective study were shipped frozen or at room temperature prior to DNA extraction. Broader findings and caveats from the paper: The quantity of clinical and demographic metadata differed by source and by participant and was supplied without curation.

TCRbeta CDR3 regions were amplified from genomic DNA using the immunoSEQ Assay, a bias-controlled multiplex PCR. As for the original processing: The number of nucleated cells in each sample was estimated from the amplification of reference gene primers within the assay. Sequence reads were collapsed and filtered to measure the absolute abundance of every unique TCRbeta CDR3 rearrangement. For each sample, productive Simpson clonality was calculated by taking the square root of Simpson's diversity index across productive rearrangements. Entries here come from immuneACCESS through TCRdb and include only in-frame sequences with V and J called. Some clones fail to appear in such tables; in the studies checked, an unresolved V gene covers under half of the shortfall, and the cause of the remainder is unknown. V and J calls and clone size are those listed in that table; D and trimming were worked out from the DNA. The sample includes some 380,000 clones, with more than 70% observed a single time. 1% to 1.5% of the sample comes from the top ten.

Relative to germline, V is 4 bases shorter and J is 5 bases shorter, with 11 bases between their ends. The CDR3 runs 13 residues from the cysteine to the phenylalanine. Only the CDR3 part of the read is kept: 39 bases, read in frame from the first base. In the case of this clone: What this receptor recognizes is not known. Per-nucleotide qualities are absent, and no much larger clonotype sits a single base away.

The V gene is TRBV12-3 or TRBV12-4 and the J gene is TRBJ1-1, with the D gene too uncertain to name. The sequence derives from a man aged 30 to 45 who had recovered from COVID-19. Sequencing was done on a sample of PBMCs or T cells enriched from blood (not recorded which). The CDR3 here reads CASSSRGGTEAFF. The DNA sequence follows: TGTGCCAGCAGTTCTCGTGGAGGAACTGAAGCTTTCTTT.